The text below deals with one TCR beta chain. It lacks a known antigen. The input lacks base qualities; no much larger clone sits a single base away. Whole blood was collected in K2EDTA tubes by collaborating institutions according to the institutions' own protocols. For TCRbeta analysis, collaborator samples were shipped as frozen whole blood, as isolated PBMCs, or as DNA extracted from either sample type. The immunoSEQ Assay, a bias-controlled multiplex PCR, was used to amplify TCRbeta CDR3 regions from genomic DNA. Per the source publication's procedure: The number of nucleated cells in each sample was estimated from the amplification of reference gene primers within the assay. To quantify the absolute abundance of each unique TCRbeta CDR3 rearrangement, sequence reads were collapsed and filtered. For each sample, productive Simpson clonality was calculated as the square root of Simpson's diversity index over productive rearrangements. TCRdb took over this immuneACCESS table, retaining in-frame rearrangements with V and J assigned. Such tables are incomplete; in checked studies, under half of the missing clones stem from an unresolved V gene, and the remainder is unexplained. From that table come the V and J calls and clone size; the DNA was used to work out D and trimming. The table for this sample lists 120,000 or so clones; approximately 82% of them were counted only once. The ten largest account for 10% to 15% of the sample.

The data belong to a study of blood T cell repertoires in COVID-19 (dated by TCRdb to about 2020). Looking at the study overall: Samples from collaborators originated in the United States, Italy and Spain and spanned both the acute and convalescent phases of COVID-19. The prospective study material was composed of cDNA or gDNA derived from T cells, B-cell-depleted T cells, or PBMCs. Deeply sampled blood TCRbeta repertoires from subjects exposed to, actively infected with, or recovered from COVID-19 were included in the dataset. The repertoires were released in a freely available public database meant as a resource for research on the immune response to SARS-CoV-2. Samples came from the ongoing ImmuneRACE study (first 160 participants) plus 1,254 subjects from 6 global collaborators. Nearly every sample came with metadata listing a de-identified subject ID, COVID-19 status, age in years and sex. Where available, HLA class I and class II types were taken from metadata supplied by the sample provider and were not determined by assay-based typing. What the authors observed across the whole study: Clinical and demographic metadata were provided uncurated, with the amount varying by source and participant.

Including cysteine and phenylalanine, the CDR3 has 16 amino acids. Here the CDR3 DNA is all that survives: 48 bases in frame from base 1. Compared with germline, V lacks 0 bases and J lacks 10 bases; bases without a gene match: 8. According to the germline V gene (reference sequence), CDR1 reads MNHEY and CDR2 reads SMNVEV. Source material: peripheral blood. This receptor chain uses TRBV27 and TRBJ1-6, with 8 junctional bases fitting TRBD1. This TCR was recovered from a man aged 60 to 69 with acute or convalescent COVID-19. The CDR3 reads CASSLSRTGITSPLHF. The DNA sequence reads TGTGCCAGCAGTTTATCGAGGACAGGGATTACCTCACCCCTCCACTTT.